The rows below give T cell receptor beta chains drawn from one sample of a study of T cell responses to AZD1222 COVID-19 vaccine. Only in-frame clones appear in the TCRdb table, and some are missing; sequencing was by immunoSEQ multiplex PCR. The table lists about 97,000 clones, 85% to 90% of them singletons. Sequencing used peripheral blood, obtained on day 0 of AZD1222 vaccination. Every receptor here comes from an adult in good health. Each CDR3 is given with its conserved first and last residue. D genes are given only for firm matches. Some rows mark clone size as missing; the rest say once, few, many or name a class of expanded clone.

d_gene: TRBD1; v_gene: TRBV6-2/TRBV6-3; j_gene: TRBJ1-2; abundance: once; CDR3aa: CASSFPQGAKTYGYTF; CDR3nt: TGTGCCAGCAGTTTCCCACAGGGGGCCAAAACCTATGGCTACACCTTC
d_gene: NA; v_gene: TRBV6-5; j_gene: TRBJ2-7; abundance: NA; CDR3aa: CASNLRFPYEQYF; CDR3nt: TGTGCCAGCAACCTCAGGTTTCCCTACGAGCAGTACTTC
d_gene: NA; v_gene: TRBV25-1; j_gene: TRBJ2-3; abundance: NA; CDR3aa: CASSETPRVSTDTQYF; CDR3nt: TGTGCCAGCAGTGAAACCCCAAGGGTTAGCACAGATACGCAGTATTTT
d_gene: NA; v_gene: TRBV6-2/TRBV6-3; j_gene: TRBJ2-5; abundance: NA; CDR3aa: CASSRGGAQETQYF; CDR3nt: TGTGCCAGCAGCCGAGGGGGGGCCCAAGAGACCCAGTACTTC
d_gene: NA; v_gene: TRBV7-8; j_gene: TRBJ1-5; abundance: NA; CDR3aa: CASSLNGLGGGQPQHF; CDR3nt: TGTGCCAGCAGCTTAAATGGGTTGGGGGGCGGTCAGCCCCAGCATTTT
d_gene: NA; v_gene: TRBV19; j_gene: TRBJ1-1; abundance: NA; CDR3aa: CAGEFPDTEAFF; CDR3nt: TGTGCCGGGGAGTTCCCTGACACTGAAGCTTTCTTT
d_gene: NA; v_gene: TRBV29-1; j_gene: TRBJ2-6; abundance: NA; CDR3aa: CSVGSGANVLTF; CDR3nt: TGCAGCGTGGGCTCTGGGGCCAACGTCCTGACTTTC
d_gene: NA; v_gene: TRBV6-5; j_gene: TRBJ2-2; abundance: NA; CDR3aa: CASSYSVSTGELFF; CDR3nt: TGTGCCAGCAGTTATTCCGTGAGCACCGGGGAGCTGTTTTTT
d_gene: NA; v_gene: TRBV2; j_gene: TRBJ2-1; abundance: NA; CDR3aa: CASVRQNGNEQFF; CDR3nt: TGTGCCAGCGTACGGCAGAATGGCAATGAGCAGTTCTTC
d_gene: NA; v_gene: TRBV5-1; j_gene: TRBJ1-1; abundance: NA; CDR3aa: CASSRQRNTEAFF; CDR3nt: TGCGCCAGCAGCAGACAGCGGAACACTGAAGCTTTCTTT
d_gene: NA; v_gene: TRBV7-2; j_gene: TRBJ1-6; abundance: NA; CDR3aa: CASSPLGGTNSPLHF; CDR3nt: TGTGCCAGCAGCCCCCTGGGGGGGACAAATTCACCCCTCCACTTT
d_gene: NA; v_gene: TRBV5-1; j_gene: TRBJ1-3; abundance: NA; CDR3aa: CASGENTGNTIYF; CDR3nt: TGCGCCAGCGGAGAAAACACCGGAAACACCATATATTTT
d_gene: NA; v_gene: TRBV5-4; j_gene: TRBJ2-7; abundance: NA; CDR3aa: CASSSGRQSYEQYF; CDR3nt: TGTGCCAGCAGCTCGGGGAGGCAGTCCTACGAGCAGTACTTC
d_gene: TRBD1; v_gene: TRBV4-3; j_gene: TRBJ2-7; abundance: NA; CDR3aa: CASSQSDRATYEQYF; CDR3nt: TGCGCCAGCAGCCAATCGGACAGGGCTACCTACGAGCAGTACTTC
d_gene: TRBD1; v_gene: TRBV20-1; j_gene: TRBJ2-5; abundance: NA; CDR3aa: CSASPGQIQETQYF; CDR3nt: TGCAGTGCTAGTCCGGGACAGATACAAGAGACCCAGTACTTC
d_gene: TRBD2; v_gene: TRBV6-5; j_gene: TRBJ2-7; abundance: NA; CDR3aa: CASSTSGSSYEQYF; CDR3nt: TGTGCCAGCAGTACTAGCGGGAGCTCCTACGAGCAGTACTTC
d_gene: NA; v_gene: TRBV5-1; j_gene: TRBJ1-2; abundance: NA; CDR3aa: CASSLDGKGYTF; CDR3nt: TGCGCCAGCAGCTTGGATGGGAAGGGCTACACCTTC
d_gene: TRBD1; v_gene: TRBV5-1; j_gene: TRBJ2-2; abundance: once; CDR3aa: CASSLGQGAANTGELFF; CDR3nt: TGCGCCAGCAGCCTGGGACAGGGGGCGGCGAACACCGGGGAGCTGTTTTTT
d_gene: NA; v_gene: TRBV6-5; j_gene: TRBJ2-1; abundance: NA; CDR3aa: CASTDGGEGNEQFF; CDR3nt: TGTGCCAGCACCGATGGCGGTGAGGGCAATGAGCAGTTCTTC
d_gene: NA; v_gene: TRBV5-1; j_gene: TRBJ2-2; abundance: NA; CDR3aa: CASSLTSPTYEELFF; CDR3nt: TGCGCCAGCAGCTTGACATCCCCGACTTATGAGGAGCTGTTTTTT
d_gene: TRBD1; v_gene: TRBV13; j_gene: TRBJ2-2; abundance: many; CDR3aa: CASSHGQGITGELFF; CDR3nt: TGTGCCAGCAGCCACGGACAGGGGATCACCGGGGAGCTGTTTTTT
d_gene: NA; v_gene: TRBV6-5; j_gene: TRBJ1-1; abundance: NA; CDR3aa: CASRPPGGTEAFF; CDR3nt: TGTGCCAGCAGGCCACCCGGGGGCACTGAAGCTTTCTTT
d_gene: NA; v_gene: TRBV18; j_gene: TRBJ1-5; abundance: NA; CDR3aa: CASSRTDSFNQPQHF; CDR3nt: TGTGCCAGCTCGCGGACAGACAGCTTCAATCAGCCCCAGCATTTT
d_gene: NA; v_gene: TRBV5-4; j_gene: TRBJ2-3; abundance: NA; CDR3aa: CASSGGDQNTDTQYF; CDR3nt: TGTGCCAGCAGCGGGGGAGATCAAAACACAGATACGCAGTATTTT
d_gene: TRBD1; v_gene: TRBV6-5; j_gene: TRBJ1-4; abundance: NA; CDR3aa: CASSKQGAYEKLFF; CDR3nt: TGTGCCAGCAGTAAACAGGGGGCTTATGAAAAACTGTTTTTT
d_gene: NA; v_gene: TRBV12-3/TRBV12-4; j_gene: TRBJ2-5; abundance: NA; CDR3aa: CASSKLRGPEYF; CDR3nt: TGTGCCAGCAGCAAATTACGGGGGCCCGAGTACTTC
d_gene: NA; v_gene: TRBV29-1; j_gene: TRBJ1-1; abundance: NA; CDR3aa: CSAKDTEAFF; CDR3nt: TGCAGCGCCAAGGACACTGAAGCTTTCTTT
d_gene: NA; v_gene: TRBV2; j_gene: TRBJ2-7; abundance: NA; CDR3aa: CASSEMGGEQYF; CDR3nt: TGTGCCAGCAGTGAAATGGGGGGCGAGCAGTACTTC
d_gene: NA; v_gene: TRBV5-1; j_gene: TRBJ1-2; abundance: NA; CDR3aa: CASSKQWGESGGYTF; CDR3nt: TGCGCCAGCAGCAAACAGTGGGGCGAATCAGGCGGCTACACCTTC
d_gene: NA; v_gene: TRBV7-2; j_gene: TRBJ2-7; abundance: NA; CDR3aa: CASTRGAGAYEQYF; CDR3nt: TGTGCCAGCACTCGGGGAGCAGGGGCCTACGAGCAGTACTTC
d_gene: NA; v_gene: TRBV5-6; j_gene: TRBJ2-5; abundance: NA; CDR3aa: CASSLAPLQETQYF; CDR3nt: TGTGCCAGCAGCTTGGCTCCCCTCCAAGAGACCCAGTACTTC
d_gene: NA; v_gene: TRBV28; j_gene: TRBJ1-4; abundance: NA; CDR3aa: CASSHQGLDEKLFF; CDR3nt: TGTGCCAGCAGTCACCAGGGCCTTGATGAAAAACTGTTTTTT
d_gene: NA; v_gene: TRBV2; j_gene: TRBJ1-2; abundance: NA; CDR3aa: CASSGQDLFGTF; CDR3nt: TGTGCCAGCAGTGGGCAAGACCTTTTTGGGACCTTC
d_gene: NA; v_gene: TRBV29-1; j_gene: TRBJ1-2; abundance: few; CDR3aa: CSAQGGNYGYTF; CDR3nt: TGCAGCGCACAGGGAGGAAACTATGGCTACACCTTC
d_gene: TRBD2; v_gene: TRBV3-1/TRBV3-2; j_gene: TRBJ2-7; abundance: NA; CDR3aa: CASSHGTSGRNGVYEQYF; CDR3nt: TGTGCCAGCAGTCATGGGACTAGCGGGAGAAACGGGGTTTACGAGCAGTACTTC
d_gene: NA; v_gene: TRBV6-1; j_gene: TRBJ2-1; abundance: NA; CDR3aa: CASSEGFWGEYNEQFF; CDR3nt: TGTGCCAGCAGTGAAGGTTTTTGGGGGGAGTACAATGAGCAGTTCTTC
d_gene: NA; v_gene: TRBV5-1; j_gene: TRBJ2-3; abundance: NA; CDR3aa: CASSLGGSGWDTDTQYF; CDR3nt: TGCGCCAGCAGCTTGGGGGGCAGTGGATGGGACACAGATACGCAGTATTTT
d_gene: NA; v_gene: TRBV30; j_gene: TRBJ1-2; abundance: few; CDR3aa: CAWSVWGDGYTF; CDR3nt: TGTGCCTGGAGTGTATGGGGGGATGGCTACACCTTC
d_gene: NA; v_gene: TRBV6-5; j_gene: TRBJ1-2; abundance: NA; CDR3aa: CASSLERYGYTF; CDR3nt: TGTGCCAGCAGTTTGGAACGGTATGGCTACACCTTC
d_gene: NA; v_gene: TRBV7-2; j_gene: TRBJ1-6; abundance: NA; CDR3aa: CASSFSGLGSPLHF; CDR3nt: TGTGCCAGCAGCTTCTCAGGGCTGGGTTCACCCCTCCACTTT
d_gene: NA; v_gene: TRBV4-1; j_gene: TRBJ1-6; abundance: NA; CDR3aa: CASSQDRRGSYNSPLHF; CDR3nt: TGCGCCAGCAGCCAAGATAGGAGGGGGTCCTATAATTCACCCCTCCACTTT
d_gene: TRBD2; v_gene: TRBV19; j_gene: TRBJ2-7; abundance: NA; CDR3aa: CASSIGLADSYEQYF; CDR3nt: TGTGCCAGTAGTATAGGACTAGCGGACTCCTACGAGCAGTACTTC
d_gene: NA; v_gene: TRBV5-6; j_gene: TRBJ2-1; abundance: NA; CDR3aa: CASSVFRGRNEQFF; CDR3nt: TGTGCCAGCAGCGTTTTCCGGGGCCGCAATGAGCAGTTCTTC
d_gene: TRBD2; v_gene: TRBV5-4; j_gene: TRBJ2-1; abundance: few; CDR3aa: CASSYTSGVIYEQFF; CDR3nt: TGTGCCAGCAGCTATACTAGCGGGGTTATCTATGAGCAGTTCTTC
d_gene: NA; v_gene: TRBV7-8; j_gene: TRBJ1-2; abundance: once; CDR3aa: CASSSGGTLTNYGYTF; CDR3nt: TGTGCCAGCAGCTCGGGGGGGACTCTTACTAACTATGGCTACACCTTC
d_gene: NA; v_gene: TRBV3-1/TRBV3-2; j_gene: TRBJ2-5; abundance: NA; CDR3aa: CASSQDGWVHQETQYF; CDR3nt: TGTGCCAGCAGCCAAGATGGATGGGTCCACCAAGAGACCCAGTACTTC
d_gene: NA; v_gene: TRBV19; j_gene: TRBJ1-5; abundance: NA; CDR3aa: CASRRTHSNQPQHF; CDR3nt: TGTGCCAGTAGAAGGACACATAGCAATCAGCCCCAGCATTTT
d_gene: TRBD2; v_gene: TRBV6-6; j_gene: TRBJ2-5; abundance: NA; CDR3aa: CASSYASGSSLENF; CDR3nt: TGTGCCAGCAGTTACGCTAGCGGGAGCTCGTTAGAGAACTTC
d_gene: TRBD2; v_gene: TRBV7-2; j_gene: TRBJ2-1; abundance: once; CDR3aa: CASSPSSGRTNNEQFF; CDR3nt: TGTGCCAGCAGCCCATCTAGCGGGAGGACGAACAATGAGCAGTTCTTC
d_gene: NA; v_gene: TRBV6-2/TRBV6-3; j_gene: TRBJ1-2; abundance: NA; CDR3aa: CASSRQYNYGYTF; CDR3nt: TGTGCCAGCAGTCGACAGTATAACTATGGCTACACCTTC
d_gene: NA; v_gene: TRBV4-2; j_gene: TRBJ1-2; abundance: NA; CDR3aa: CASSQDLGGVGYTF; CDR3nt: TGTGCCAGCAGCCAAGATTTGGGGGGAGTAGGCTACACCTTC
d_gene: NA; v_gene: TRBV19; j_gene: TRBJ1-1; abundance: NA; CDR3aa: CASRPQGGTEAFF; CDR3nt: TGTGCCAGTAGGCCACAGGGCGGCACTGAAGCTTTCTTT
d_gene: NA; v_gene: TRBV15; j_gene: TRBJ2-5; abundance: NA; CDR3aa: CATSRGSETQYF; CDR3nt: TGTGCCACCAGCAGAGGCTCTGAGACCCAGTACTTC
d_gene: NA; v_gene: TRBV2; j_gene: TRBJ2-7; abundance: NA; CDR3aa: CASKGQLYEQYF; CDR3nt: TGTGCCAGCAAAGGACAGCTCTACGAGCAGTACTTC
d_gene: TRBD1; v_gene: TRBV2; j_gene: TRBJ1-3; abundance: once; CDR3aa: CASSSANSGTGGNTIYF; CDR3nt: TGTGCCAGCAGTTCAGCAAATTCCGGGACAGGAGGAAACACCATATATTTT
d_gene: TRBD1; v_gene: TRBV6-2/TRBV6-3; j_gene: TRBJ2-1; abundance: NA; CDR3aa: CASSLGTAYNEQFF; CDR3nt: TGTGCCAGCAGCCTCGGGACAGCCTACAATGAGCAGTTCTTC
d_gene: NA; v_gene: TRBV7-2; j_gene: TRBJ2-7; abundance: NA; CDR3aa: CASSPGGHEQYF; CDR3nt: TGTGCCAGCAGCCCCGGGGGCCACGAGCAGTACTTC
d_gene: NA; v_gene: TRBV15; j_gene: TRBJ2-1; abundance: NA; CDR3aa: CATSSGTYPSSYNEQFF; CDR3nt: TGTGCCACCAGCAGCGGTACATACCCGAGCTCCTACAATGAGCAGTTCTTC